The clone carrying this T cell receptor beta chain has at least ten counts. Its antigen is currently unknown. Quantitative 5'-RACE with molecular barcodes generated TCR beta libraries. TCRdb itself ran the 5' RACE reads through MiXCR, one entry per CDR3 protein. This table has about 240,000 distinct CDR3 sequences, 8% to 9.5% appearing once. The data derive from a study of CD8 T cells in ankylosing spondylitis. Findings of the study overall: Reactive arthritis synovial fluid and blood previously showed some of these motif variants. Blood from ankylosing spondylitis patients appeared to carry a characteristic roughly 8-variant TCR beta motif.

Per the germline V gene, CDR1 is SGDLS and CDR2 is YYNGEE. The V and J ends lost 3 bases and 3 bases, in that order; junction bases with no gene match: 7. The CDR3 extends over 15 amino acids. This TCR derives from a male donor with ankylosing spondylitis or in good health (not recorded which). The chain recombines TRBV9 with TRBJ1-1, with TRBD1 matching over 8 bases. Sequencing input: blood, either unsorted or a sorted T cell fraction (not recorded which). CDR3 nucleotide sequence: TGTGCCAGCAGCGCCCGACAGGGGATGGACACTGAAGCTTTCTTT. Amino acid sequence: CASSARQGMDTEAFF.